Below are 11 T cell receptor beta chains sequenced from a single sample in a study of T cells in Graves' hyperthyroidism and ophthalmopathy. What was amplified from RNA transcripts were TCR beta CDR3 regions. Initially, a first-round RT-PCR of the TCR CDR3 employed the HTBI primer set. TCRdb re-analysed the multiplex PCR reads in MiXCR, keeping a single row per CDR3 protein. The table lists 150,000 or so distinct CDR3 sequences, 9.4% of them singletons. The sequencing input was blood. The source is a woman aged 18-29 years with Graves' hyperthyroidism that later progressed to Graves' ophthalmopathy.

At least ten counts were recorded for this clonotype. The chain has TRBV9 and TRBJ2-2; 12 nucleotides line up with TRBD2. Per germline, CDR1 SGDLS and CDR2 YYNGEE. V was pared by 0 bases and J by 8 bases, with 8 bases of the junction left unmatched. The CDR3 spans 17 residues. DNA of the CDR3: TGTGCCAGCAGCGTAGCCCCTAGCGGGAGGGCCACGGGGGAGCTGTTTTTT. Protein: CASSVAPSGRATGELFF.

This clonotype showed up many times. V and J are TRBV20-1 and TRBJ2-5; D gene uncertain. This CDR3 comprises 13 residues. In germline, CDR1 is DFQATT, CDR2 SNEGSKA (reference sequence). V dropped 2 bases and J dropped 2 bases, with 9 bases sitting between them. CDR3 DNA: TGCAGTGCTAGAAGTCCCGAACAAGAGACCCAGTACTTC. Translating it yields CSARSPEQETQYF.

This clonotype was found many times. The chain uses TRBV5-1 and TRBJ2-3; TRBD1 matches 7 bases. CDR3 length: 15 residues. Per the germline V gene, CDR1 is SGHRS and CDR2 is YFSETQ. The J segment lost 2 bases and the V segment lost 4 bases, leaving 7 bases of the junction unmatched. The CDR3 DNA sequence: TGCGCCAGCAGCACCACGGACAGGCTCACAGATACGCAGTATTTT. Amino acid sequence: CASSTTDRLTDTQYF.

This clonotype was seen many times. CDR3 nucleotide sequence: TGTGCCAGCAGCCATGGGGCTTATGGCTACACCTTC. Residues: CASSHGAYGYTF. The chain has TRBV11-2 and TRBJ1-2; possibly TRBD1 for D (5 bases). Germline CDR1 and CDR2: SGHAT and FQNNGV. This CDR3 contains 12 residues. Trimming took off 5 bases at V and 5 bases at J, with 9 bases between the two ends.

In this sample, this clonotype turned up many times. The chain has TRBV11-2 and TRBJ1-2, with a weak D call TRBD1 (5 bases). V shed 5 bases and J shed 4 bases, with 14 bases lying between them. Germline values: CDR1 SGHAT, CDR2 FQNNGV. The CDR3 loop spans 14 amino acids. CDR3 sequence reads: CASSPHDRAYGYTF. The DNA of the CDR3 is TGTGCCAGCAGCCCACACGACAGAGCCTATGGCTACACCTTC.

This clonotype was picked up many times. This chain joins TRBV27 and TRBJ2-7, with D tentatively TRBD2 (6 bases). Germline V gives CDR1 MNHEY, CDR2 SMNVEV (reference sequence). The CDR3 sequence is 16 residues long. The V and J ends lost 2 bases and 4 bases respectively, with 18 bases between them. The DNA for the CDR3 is TGTGCCAGCAGTTTAGCCGGGGGAGGATGGCGTTACGAGCAGTACTTC. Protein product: CASSLAGGGWRYEQYF.

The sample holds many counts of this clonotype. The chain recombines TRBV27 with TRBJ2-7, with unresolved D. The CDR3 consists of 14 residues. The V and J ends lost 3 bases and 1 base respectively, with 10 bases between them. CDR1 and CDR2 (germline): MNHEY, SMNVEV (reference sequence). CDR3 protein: CASSFGGWSYEQYF. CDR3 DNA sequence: TGTGCCAGCAGTTTTGGTGGATGGTCCTACGAGCAGTACTTC.

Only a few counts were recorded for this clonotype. The CDR3 sequence: CASSRGRTNTGELFF. The CDR3, as DNA: TGTGCCAGCAGTCGGGGACGAACGAACACCGGGGAGCTGTTTTTT. The genes are TRBV6-2 or TRBV6-3 and TRBJ2-2, with D perhaps being TRBD1 or TRBD2 (5 bases each). The CDR3 length is 15 residues. The V gene's germline CDR1 is MNHEY and CDR2 SVGEGT. V shed 5 bases and J shed 0 bases, with 10 bases lying between them.

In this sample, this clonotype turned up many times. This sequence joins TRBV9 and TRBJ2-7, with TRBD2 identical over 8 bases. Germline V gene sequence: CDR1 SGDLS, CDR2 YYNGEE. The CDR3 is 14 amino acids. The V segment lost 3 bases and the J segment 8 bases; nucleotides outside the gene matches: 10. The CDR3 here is CASSAWGAGDQQYF. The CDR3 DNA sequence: TGTGCCAGCAGCGCCTGGGGAGCGGGGGACCAGCAGTACTTC.

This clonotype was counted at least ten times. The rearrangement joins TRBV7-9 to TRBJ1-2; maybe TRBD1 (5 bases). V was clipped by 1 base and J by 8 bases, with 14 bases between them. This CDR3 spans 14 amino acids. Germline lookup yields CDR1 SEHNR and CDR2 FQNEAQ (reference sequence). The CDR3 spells CASSLGGRAEGYTF. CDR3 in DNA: TGTGCCAGCAGCTTAGGAGGCAGGGCGGAAGGCTACACCTTC. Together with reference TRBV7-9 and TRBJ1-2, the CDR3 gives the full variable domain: DTGVSQNPRHKITKRGQNVTFRCDPISEHNRLYWYRQTLGQGPEFLTYFQNEAQLEKSRLLSDRFSAERPKGSFSTLEIQRTEQGDSAMYLCASSLGGRAEGYTFGSGTRLTVV.

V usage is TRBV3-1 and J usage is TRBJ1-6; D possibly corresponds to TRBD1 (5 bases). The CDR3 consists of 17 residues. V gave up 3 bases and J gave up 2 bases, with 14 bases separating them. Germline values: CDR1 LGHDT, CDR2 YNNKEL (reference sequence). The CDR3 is CASSHGGRGAYNSPLHF. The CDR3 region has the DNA TGTGCCAGCAGCCACGGAGGACGGGGCGCCTATAATTCACCCCTCCACTTT.